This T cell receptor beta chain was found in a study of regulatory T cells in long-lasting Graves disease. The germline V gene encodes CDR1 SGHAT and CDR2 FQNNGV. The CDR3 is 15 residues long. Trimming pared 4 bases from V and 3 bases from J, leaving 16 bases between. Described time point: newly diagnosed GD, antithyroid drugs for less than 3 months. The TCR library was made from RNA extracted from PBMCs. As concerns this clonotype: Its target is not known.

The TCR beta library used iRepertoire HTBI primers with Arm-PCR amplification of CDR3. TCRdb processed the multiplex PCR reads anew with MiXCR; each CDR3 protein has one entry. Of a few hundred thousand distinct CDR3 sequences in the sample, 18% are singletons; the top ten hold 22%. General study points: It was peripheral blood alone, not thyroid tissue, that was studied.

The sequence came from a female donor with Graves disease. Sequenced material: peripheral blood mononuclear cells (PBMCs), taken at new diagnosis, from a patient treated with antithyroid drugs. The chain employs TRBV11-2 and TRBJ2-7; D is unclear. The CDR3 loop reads CASSSHTRKLYEQYF. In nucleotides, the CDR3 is TGTGCCAGCAGCTCCCACACAAGAAAGCTCTACGAGCAGTACTTC. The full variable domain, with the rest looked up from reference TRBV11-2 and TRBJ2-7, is EAGVAQSPRYKIIEKRQSVAFWCNPISGHATLYWYQQILGQGPKLLIQFQNNGVVDDSQLPKDRFSAERLKGVDSTLKIQPAKLEDSAVYLCASSSHTRKLYEQYFGPGTRLTVT.